This entry lists 24 T cell receptor beta chains sequenced from one sample in a study of identical twins. MiXCR, run by TCRdb on the 5' RACE reads, gives a single entry per CDR3 protein. The sample consists of some 1,700,000 distinct CDR3 sequences, 25% to 35% of them appearing once. The sequenced material came from cord blood. The receptors shown here come from a newborn girl in good health.

This clonotype occurred many times. The rearrangement links TRBV15 to TRBJ2-3; D not resolved. CDR1 LNHNV and CDR2 YYDKDF come from the germline V gene (reference sequence). The V gene lost 4 bases and the J gene lost 7 bases, with 12 bases spanning the gap. This CDR3 is 13 amino acids long. The DNA for the CDR3 is TGTGCCACCAGCATGGTATCGTCCAATACGCAGTATTTT. Translating gives CATSMVSSNTQYF.

At least ten counts were recorded for this clonotype. This chain joins TRBV29-1 and TRBJ2-7; D perhaps matches TRBD1 (6 bases). CDR1 SQVTM and CDR2 ANQGSEA come from the germline V gene. The CDR3 covers 13 residues. The V and J ends lost 4 bases and 0 bases respectively, with 10 bases between them. Here the CDR3 reads CSVGRTDSYEQYF. DNA of the CDR3: TGCAGCGTTGGTAGGACAGACTCCTACGAGCAGTACTTC.

J is TRBJ2-2 and V is TRBV20-1; D may be TRBD2 (6 bases). Germline V CDR1 and CDR2: DFQATT, SNEGSKA (reference sequence). The V end lost 4 bases, the J end lost 4 bases, and 16 bases lay between the germline ends. The CDR3 is 15 residues long. For the CDR3, the DNA is TGCAGTGCTACCGGGGGAGGTCCCGGCACCGGGGAGCTGTTTTTT. This sequence encodes CSATGGGPGTGELFF.

In regard to this clonotype: At one end, the junction sequence differs from germline, possibly due to a read error. The genes are TRBV20-1 and TRBJ2-1; TRBD2 is a possible D gene (6 bases). Judging by the DNA end, TRBJ2-7 fits better; the J call may be wrong. The CDR3 extends over 14 amino acids. The germline CDR1 and CDR2 sequences are DFQATT and SNEGSKA (reference sequence). The DNA for the CDR3 is TGCGGTGCTAGTGGACGGGAGTACTACAATGAGCAGTACTTC. Residues: CGASGREYYNEQYF.

The rearrangement uses TRBV20-1 and TRBJ2-1; D is possibly TRBD1 (6 bases). Germline lookup yields CDR1 DFQATT and CDR2 SNEGSKA (reference sequence). The CDR3 has 16 residues. V gave up 5 bases and J gave up 8 bases, with 25 bases separating them. CDR3 protein: CSAGLLRDKNGDEQFF. Here the CDR3 DNA reads TGCAGTGCTGGCCTTTTGAGGGACAAAAATGGCGATGAGCAGTTCTTC.

The V and J genes are TRBV10-3 and TRBJ2-7; the D gene is possibly TRBD1 (6 bases). Germline-derived CDR1 and CDR2 are ENHRY and SYGVKD. Trimming stripped 10 bases from V and 12 bases from J, with 19 bases between. This CDR3 comprises 11 residues. The CDR3 DNA sequence: TGTGCCAGCAGGTCAGGGGAAGATCCGTACTTC. This encodes CASRSGEDPYF.

CDR3 protein: CASSYVNGYTF. In DNA, the CDR3 is TGTGCCAGCAGTTACGTCAATGGCTACACCTTC. The chain combines TRBV6-6 with TRBJ1-2; D is unresolved. The CDR3 loop spans 11 amino acids. The germline gives CDR1 MNHNY, CDR2 SVGAGI (reference sequence). Deletions cut 2 bases from V and 6 bases from J, with 4 bases between.

This clonotype was recorded at least ten times. DNA of the CDR3: TGTGCCAGTGCCAGCACAGATACGCAGTATTTT. It specifies CASASTDTQYF. The chain joins TRBV12-3 or TRBV12-4 to TRBJ2-3; D gene unclear. The CDR3 runs to 11 residues. V lost 9 bases, J lost 0 bases, and 4 bases lay in between.

In this sample, this clonotype turned up a few times. This chain connects TRBV5-6 to TRBJ1-4; 8 bases map to TRBD1. The CDR3 covers 14 residues. The germline gives CDR1 SGHDT, CDR2 YYEEEE. With V trimmed by 3 bases and J by 8 bases, 6 bases remained unmatched. CDR3 bases: TGTGCCAGCAGCTCCCAGGGGGCTCAGGAAAAACTGTTTTTT. Its translation: CASSSQGAQEKLFF. The complete variable domain, with remaining parts taken from reference TRBV5-6 and TRBJ1-4, reads DAGVTQSPTHLIKTRGQQVTLRCSPKSGHDTVSWYQQALGQGPQFIFQYYEEEERQRGNFPDRFSGHQFPNYSSELNVNALLLGDSALYLCASSSQGAQEKLFFGSGTQLSVL.

CDR3 bases: TGTGCCAGCAGCCCTCCGGGACTAGCGGGGGAAGGGGGCACAGATACGCAGTATTTT. Its translation: CASSPPGLAGEGGTDTQYF. The V gene is TRBV7-9, the J gene TRBJ2-3; 14 bases agree with TRBD2. Unmatched junction bases numbered 11, after V lost 5 bases and J lost 1 base. Germline V gives CDR1 SEHNR, CDR2 FQNEAQ (reference sequence). There are 19 residues in the CDR3.

This clonotype has a handful of counts. The chain joins TRBV20-1 to TRBJ2-5, with no clear D. From germline, CDR1 is DFQATT and CDR2 SNEGSKA (reference sequence). Between the trimmed V and J ends, which lost 5 bases and 1 base, there was a span of 17 bases. CDR3 length: 15 residues. The DNA of the CDR3 is TGCAGTGCTTCATTAGCTCGTGTGACCCAAGAGACCCAGTACTTC. Its protein is CSASLARVTQETQYF.

The chain uses TRBV19 and TRBJ2-7; tentatively, D is TRBD1 or TRBD2 (5 bases each). The ends were cut back, 4 bases at V and 5 bases at J, with 15 bases in the middle. There are 14 residues in the CDR3. Germline V gene data show CDR1 as LNHDA and CDR2 as SQIVND (reference sequence). The CDR3, as DNA: TGTGCCAGTAGTAGAGGGGCCAGACTCCACGAGCAGTACTTC. Residues: CASSRGARLHEQYF.

This sequence joins TRBV20-1 and TRBJ2-1; 10 bases fit TRBD2. CDR1 and CDR2 from the germline V gene are DFQATT and SNEGSKA (reference sequence). The CDR3 runs 19 residues. The trim removed 1 base at V and 2 bases at J, leaving 14 bases unmatched. The CDR3 bases are TGCAGTGCTAGAGCCCAAGGGGCTAGCGGGAGTTTCGCCTACAATGAGCAGTTCTTC. Amino acid sequence: CSARAQGASGSFAYNEQFF.

This clonotype came up a few times. J is TRBJ2-7 and V is TRBV20-1; the D is unclear. Germline CDR1 and CDR2: DFQATT and SNEGSKA (reference sequence). V lost 0 bases and J lost 5, with 8 bases in between. The CDR3 sequence is 12 residues long. This CDR3 reads CSARDNGHEQYF. Written as DNA, the CDR3 is TGCAGTGCTAGAGATAACGGGCACGAGCAGTACTTC.

Note on this clonotype: Relative to the germline gene, one junction end is altered; a read error may explain this. This sequence joins TRBV14 and TRBJ1-2; tentative D call: TRBD1 (6 bases). The CDR3 consists of 13 residues. Germline CDR1 reads SGHDN; CDR2 reads FVKESK. The CDR3 here is CTSSQVPGDGYTF. CDR3 nucleotides: TGTACCAGCAGCCAAGTGCCAGGGGATGGCTACACCTTC.

The chain uses TRBV20-1 and TRBJ1-2, with a tentative D call TRBD1 (5 bases). CDR3 size: 16 residues. Germline-derived CDR1 and CDR2 are DFQATT and SNEGSKA (reference sequence). The V end was cut by 7 bases, the J end by 8 bases, with 29 bases between. The CDR3 nucleotides read TGCAGTGTCGCCACGGCCCGGGTCCAGGGCTTCTTAGGCTACACCTTC. Protein sequence: CSVATARVQGFLGYTF.

The V call is TRBV7-9, the J call TRBJ1-1, with TRBD1 matching 7 bases. V shed 2 bases, J shed 3 bases, and the junction held 3 bases outside the gene matches. Germline CDR1 reads SEHNR; CDR2 reads FQNEAQ (reference sequence). The CDR3 spans 14 residues. The CDR3 coding sequence is TGTGCCAGCAGCTTACTGGGACAGTACACTGAAGCTTTCTTT. Its protein is CASSLLGQYTEAFF.

As regards this clonotype: This sequence may be a read error, since a much larger clone differs from it by one base. The chain uses TRBV9 and TRBJ2-3, with 9 bases lining up with TRBD2. This CDR3 comprises 16 residues. The germline CDR1 and CDR2 sequences are SGDLS and YYNGEE. This CDR3 is CASSVGTSGPTVTQYF. CDR3 bases: TGTGCCAGCAGCGTAGGTACTAGCGGGCCCACAGTTACGCAGTATTTT. The complete variable domain, with remaining parts taken from reference TRBV9 and TRBJ2-3, reads DSGVTQTPKHLITATGQRVTLRCSPRSGDLSVYWYQQSLDQGLQFLIQYYNGEERAKGNILERFSAQQFPDLHSELNLSSLELGDSALYFCASSVGTSGPTVTQYFGPGTRLTVL.

This clonotype has a handful of counts. The V call is TRBV24-1, the J call TRBJ2-2, with no clear D. Germline CDR1 and CDR2: KGHDR and SFDVKD. This CDR3 is 13 amino acids long. V was clipped by 1 base and J by 6 bases, with 5 bases between them. CDR3 in DNA: TGTGCCACCAGTGATTTTAGAGCCGGGGAGCTGTTTTTT. Amino acid sequence: CATSDFRAGELFF.

This clonotype came up a few times. This chain joins TRBV20-1 and TRBJ2-3; tentative D call: TRBD2 (7 bases). The length of the CDR3 is 15 residues. Germline V gene sequence: CDR1 DFQATT, CDR2 SNEGSKA (reference sequence). Between the trimmed V and J ends, which lost 6 bases and 2 bases, there was a span of 18 bases. The chain's CDR3 is CSAGGQGIITDTQYF. CDR3 in DNA: TGCAGTGCCGGGGGGCAGGGTATAATCACAGATACGCAGTATTTT.

The chain links TRBV12-3 or TRBV12-4 to TRBJ1-1; weak D call: TRBD1 (6 bases). The ends were cut back, 6 bases at V and 0 bases at J, with 11 bases in the middle. This CDR3 contains 14 residues. CDR3 nucleotide sequence: TGTGCCAGCAGATCGGGACACATGAACACTGAAGCTTTCTTT. This codes for CASRSGHMNTEAFF.

The chain uses TRBV10-3 and TRBJ2-1; a weak D match, TRBD2 (6 bases). The germline V gene has CDR1 ENHRY and CDR2 SYGVKD. Deletions cut 7 bases from V and 2 bases from J, with 6 bases between. CDR3 size: 12 residues. The CDR3 sequence: CAITSAYNEQFF. CDR3 in DNA: TGTGCCATCACTAGCGCCTACAATGAGCAGTTCTTC.

This sequence joins TRBV3-1 and TRBJ2-6, with D tentatively TRBD1 (5 bases). The CDR3 consists of 17 residues. Per the germline V gene, CDR1 is LGHDT and CDR2 is YNNKEL (reference sequence). V shed 1 base and J shed 0 bases, with 10 bases lying between them. The CDR3 coding sequence is TGTGCCAGCAGCCAAGCCCACAGGCTCTCTGGGGCCAACGTCCTGACTTTC. Translating gives CASSQAHRLSGANVLTF. Variable domain in full (rest from reference TRBV3-1 and TRBJ2-6): DTAVSQTPKYLVTQMGNDKSIKCEQNLGHDTMYWYKQDSKKFLKIMFSYNNKELIINETVPNRFSPKSPDKAHLNLHINSLELGDSAVYFCASSQAHRLSGANVLTFGAGSRLTVL.

This clonotype was seen only a few times. This chain connects TRBV9 to TRBJ2-3; 8 bases map to TRBD2. Germline V gives CDR1 SGDLS, CDR2 YYNGEE. This CDR3 has 16 residues. Trimming took 3 bases from V and 1 from J; bases not matched to a gene: 7. The CDR3 DNA follows: TGTGCCAGCAGCGCGAAGCGGGAGTGGGGCACAGATACGCAGTATTTT. Its translation: CASSAKREWGTDTQYF.